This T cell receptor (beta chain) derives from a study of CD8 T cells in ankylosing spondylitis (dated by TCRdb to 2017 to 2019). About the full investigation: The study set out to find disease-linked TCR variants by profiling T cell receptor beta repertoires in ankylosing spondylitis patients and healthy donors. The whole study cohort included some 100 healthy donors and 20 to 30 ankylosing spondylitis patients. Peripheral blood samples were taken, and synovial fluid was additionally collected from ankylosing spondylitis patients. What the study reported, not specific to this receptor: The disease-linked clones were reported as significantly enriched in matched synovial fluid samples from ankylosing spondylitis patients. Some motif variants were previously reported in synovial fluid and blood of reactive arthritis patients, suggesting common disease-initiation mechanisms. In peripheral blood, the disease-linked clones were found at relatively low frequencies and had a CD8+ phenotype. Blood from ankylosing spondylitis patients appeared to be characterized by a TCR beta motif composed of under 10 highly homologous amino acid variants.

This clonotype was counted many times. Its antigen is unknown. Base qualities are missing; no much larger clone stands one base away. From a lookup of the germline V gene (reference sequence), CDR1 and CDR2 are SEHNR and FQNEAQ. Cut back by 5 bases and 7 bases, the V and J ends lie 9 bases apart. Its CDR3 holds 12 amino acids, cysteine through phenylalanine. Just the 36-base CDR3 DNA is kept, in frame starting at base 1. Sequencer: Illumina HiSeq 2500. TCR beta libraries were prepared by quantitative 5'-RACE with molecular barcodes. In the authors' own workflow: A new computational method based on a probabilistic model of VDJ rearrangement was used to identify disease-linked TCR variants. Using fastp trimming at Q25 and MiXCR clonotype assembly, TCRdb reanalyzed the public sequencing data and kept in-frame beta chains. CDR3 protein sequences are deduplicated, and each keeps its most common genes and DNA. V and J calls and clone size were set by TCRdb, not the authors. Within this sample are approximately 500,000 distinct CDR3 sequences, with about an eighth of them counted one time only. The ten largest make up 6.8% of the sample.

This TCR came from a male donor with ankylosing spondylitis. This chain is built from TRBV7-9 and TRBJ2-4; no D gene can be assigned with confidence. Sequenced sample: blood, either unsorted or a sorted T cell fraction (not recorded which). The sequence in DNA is TGTGCCAGCAGCACCACAGCTAACATTCAGTACTTC. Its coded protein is CASSTTANIQYF.